This T cell receptor beta chain was retrieved from a study of shared clonotypes between healthy human individuals. Study-wide results and limits: Collection of samples was limited to blood; tissue repertoires likely differ. Clonotype sharing among the donors was expected to vary with sequencing depth. Rarefaction showed that sequencing of sorted subsets was incomplete (despite large depth).

On this clone: Antigen unknown.

Only in-frame clones appear in the TCRdb table, and some are missing; sequencing was by immunoSEQ multiplex PCR. The table records 550,000 to 800,000 clones, about 92% of them present only once. The source of this sequence is a man between 18 and 29 years old in good health. Some clones in this sample may be carry-over from other donors' samples. The sample taken for sequencing was memory CD8+ T cells from PBMCs. Subset specified: CD45RO+ cells pooled with CCR7-negative TemRA cells.

DNA of the CDR3: TGTGCCAGCAGCTTAGTGACGGGGTCCTACAATGAGCAGTTCTTC. Its translation: CASSLVTGSYNEQFF. The chain couples TRBV11-2 to TRBJ2-1, with D perhaps TRBD2 (5 bases). Germline V gene data show CDR1 as SGHAT and CDR2 as FQNNGV. V was trimmed by 1 base and J by 1 base, leaving 8 bases between them. CDR3 length equals 15 residues.